The rows below give T cell receptor beta chains drawn from one sample of a study of blood T cell repertoires in COVID-19. Assay used: immunoSEQ multiplex PCR; TCRdb lists only in-frame clones, some missing. The profile shows about 220,000 clones, roughly 84% of them singletons. The specimen was peripheral blood. The source of these receptors is a man between 45 and 60 years old who had recovered from COVID-19. Both conserved end residues are part of each CDR3. The D gene is left open where the match is weak. Rows give clone size only sometimes, using once, few, many, or a class for an expanded clone.

DNA | CDR3 | size | J | D | V
TGTGCCAGCAGTTACCGGACACAGAACAGTGAAGCTTTCTTT | CASSYRTQNSEAFF | once | TRBJ1-1 | - | TRBV6-5
TGTGCCTGGAGTAGGTGGAGCGGGCGATACGAGCAGTACTTC | CAWSRWSGRYEQYF | - | TRBJ2-7 | - | TRBV30
TGCAGTGCTAGAGAGAGGGGCTACACCTTC | CSARERGYTF | - | TRBJ1-2 | - | TRBV20-1
TGTGCCAGCAGCTCACAGGGTGGGGGCCAGCCCCAGCATTTT | CASSSQGGGQPQHF | once | TRBJ1-5 | - | TRBV7-2
TGTGCCAGCAGTGCCCCCCGCACGGGAGGGCTCTCCTACAATGAGCAGTTCTTC | CASSAPRTGGLSYNEQFF | - | TRBJ2-1 | TRBD2 | TRBV28
TGTGCCAGCAGAATCCCGGGGGGGATCTACGAGCAGTACTTC | CASRIPGGIYEQYF | - | TRBJ2-7 | TRBD2 | TRBV28
TGTGCCAGCGCAGCGGGACAGGGTAAGACTCAGCCCCAGCATTTT | CASAAGQGKTQPQHF | - | TRBJ1-5 | TRBD1 | TRBV7-8
TGCGCCAGCAGTGAGTCTGTAGCCGCGATCGTTAATACGCAGTATTTT | CASSESVAAIVNTQYF | once | TRBJ2-3 | - | TRBV10-1
TGTGCCAGCAGCCCCGGGGGGGCCCCATACGAGCAGTACTTC | CASSPGGAPYEQYF | - | TRBJ2-7 | TRBD2 | TRBV28
TGTGCCTGGAGTGGAACCGGGACAGCCTATGGCTACACCTTC | CAWSGTGTAYGYTF | once | TRBJ1-2 | TRBD1 | TRBV30
TGTGCCAGCTCACGGAACAGGGGGCCCCAAGAGACCCAGTACTTC | CASSRNRGPQETQYF | - | TRBJ2-5 | TRBD1 | TRBV18
TGTGCCAGCAGTTCTGACTGGAGCTCCTACAATGAGCAGTTCTTC | CASSSDWSSYNEQFF | - | TRBJ2-1 | - | TRBV7-9
TGTGCCAGCTCACTCTTTGCGGGGAAGCAGTTCTTC | CASSLFAGKQFF | - | TRBJ2-1 | - | TRBV18
TGCGCCAGCACCCGGACTAGCGACAAAGGGCGCGAGCAGTACTTC | CASTRTSDKGREQYF | - | TRBJ2-7 | TRBD2 | TRBV10-2
TGTGCCAGCAGTTGGAGCGGGGTGACCTACGAGCAGTACTTC | CASSWSGVTYEQYF | - | TRBJ2-7 | TRBD2 | TRBV27
TGTGCCAGCAGTGAAGCGCTCAGCGGCCAAGAGACCCAGTACTTC | CASSEALSGQETQYF | - | TRBJ2-5 | - | TRBV6-1
TGTGCCAGCAGACAGGAGACCTCTGGGGCCAACGTCCTGACTTTC | CASRQETSGANVLTF | - | TRBJ2-6 | - | TRBV2
TGTGCCAGCAGCCCCTGGACAGGGTCCTACGAGCAGTACTTC | CASSPWTGSYEQYF | - | TRBJ2-7 | TRBD1 | TRBV14
TGCGCCAGCAGGAGTGGAGTTTTAGAGACCCAGTACTTC | CASRSGVLETQYF | - | TRBJ2-5 | - | TRBV5-1
TGCGCCAGCCGTCGGCTAGCGGGCACCTCTGGGGCCAACGTCCTGACTTTC | CASRRLAGTSGANVLTF | - | TRBJ2-6 | TRBD2 | TRBV5-1
TGTGCCAGCAGCGCGCAACCGGGACTAACGGCCGACGAGCAGTACTTC | CASSAQPGLTADEQYF | - | TRBJ2-7 | TRBD2 | TRBV9
TGTGCCAGCAGGCTCATTCCCGGGACTAGCGGGAGAAATGAGCAGTTCTTC | CASRLIPGTSGRNEQFF | - | TRBJ2-1 | TRBD2 | TRBV11-2
TGTGCCAGCAGCGTAGTGGCAGGGGCTCAAGAGACCCAGTACTTC | CASSVVAGAQETQYF | - | TRBJ2-5 | - | TRBV9
TGTGCCAGCAGCCCCAGGGGGCAGGTCAACTATGGCTACACCTTC | CASSPRGQVNYGYTF | - | TRBJ1-2 | TRBD1 | TRBV3-1/TRBV3-2
TGTGCCAGCAGTTACGCCGGACAGGGGGCCGATGGCTACACCTTC | CASSYAGQGADGYTF | - | TRBJ1-2 | TRBD1 | TRBV6-5
TGTGCCAGCAGACCCGGACAGGGAATCTCTGGGGCCAACGTCCTGACTTTC | CASRPGQGISGANVLTF | - | TRBJ2-6 | TRBD1 | TRBV2
TGTGCCAGCAGCTCCCGGGGTAGCGGGAGGGGTAATGAGCAGTTCTTC | CASSSRGSGRGNEQFF | - | TRBJ2-1 | TRBD2 | TRBV7-2
TGTGCCAGCAGCCGGGACAGGGGTCTAAGCACAGATACGCAGTATTTT | CASSRDRGLSTDTQYF | few | TRBJ2-3 | TRBD1 | TRBV3-1/TRBV3-2
TGTGCCAGCGGGAGGGACGGTGGTACGCAGTATTTT | CASGRDGGTQYF | - | TRBJ2-3 | TRBD2 | TRBV7-8
TGTGCCAGCAGCTTAGAAACAGGGCTTAACACAGATACGCAGTATTTT | CASSLETGLNTDTQYF | - | TRBJ2-3 | - | TRBV7-9